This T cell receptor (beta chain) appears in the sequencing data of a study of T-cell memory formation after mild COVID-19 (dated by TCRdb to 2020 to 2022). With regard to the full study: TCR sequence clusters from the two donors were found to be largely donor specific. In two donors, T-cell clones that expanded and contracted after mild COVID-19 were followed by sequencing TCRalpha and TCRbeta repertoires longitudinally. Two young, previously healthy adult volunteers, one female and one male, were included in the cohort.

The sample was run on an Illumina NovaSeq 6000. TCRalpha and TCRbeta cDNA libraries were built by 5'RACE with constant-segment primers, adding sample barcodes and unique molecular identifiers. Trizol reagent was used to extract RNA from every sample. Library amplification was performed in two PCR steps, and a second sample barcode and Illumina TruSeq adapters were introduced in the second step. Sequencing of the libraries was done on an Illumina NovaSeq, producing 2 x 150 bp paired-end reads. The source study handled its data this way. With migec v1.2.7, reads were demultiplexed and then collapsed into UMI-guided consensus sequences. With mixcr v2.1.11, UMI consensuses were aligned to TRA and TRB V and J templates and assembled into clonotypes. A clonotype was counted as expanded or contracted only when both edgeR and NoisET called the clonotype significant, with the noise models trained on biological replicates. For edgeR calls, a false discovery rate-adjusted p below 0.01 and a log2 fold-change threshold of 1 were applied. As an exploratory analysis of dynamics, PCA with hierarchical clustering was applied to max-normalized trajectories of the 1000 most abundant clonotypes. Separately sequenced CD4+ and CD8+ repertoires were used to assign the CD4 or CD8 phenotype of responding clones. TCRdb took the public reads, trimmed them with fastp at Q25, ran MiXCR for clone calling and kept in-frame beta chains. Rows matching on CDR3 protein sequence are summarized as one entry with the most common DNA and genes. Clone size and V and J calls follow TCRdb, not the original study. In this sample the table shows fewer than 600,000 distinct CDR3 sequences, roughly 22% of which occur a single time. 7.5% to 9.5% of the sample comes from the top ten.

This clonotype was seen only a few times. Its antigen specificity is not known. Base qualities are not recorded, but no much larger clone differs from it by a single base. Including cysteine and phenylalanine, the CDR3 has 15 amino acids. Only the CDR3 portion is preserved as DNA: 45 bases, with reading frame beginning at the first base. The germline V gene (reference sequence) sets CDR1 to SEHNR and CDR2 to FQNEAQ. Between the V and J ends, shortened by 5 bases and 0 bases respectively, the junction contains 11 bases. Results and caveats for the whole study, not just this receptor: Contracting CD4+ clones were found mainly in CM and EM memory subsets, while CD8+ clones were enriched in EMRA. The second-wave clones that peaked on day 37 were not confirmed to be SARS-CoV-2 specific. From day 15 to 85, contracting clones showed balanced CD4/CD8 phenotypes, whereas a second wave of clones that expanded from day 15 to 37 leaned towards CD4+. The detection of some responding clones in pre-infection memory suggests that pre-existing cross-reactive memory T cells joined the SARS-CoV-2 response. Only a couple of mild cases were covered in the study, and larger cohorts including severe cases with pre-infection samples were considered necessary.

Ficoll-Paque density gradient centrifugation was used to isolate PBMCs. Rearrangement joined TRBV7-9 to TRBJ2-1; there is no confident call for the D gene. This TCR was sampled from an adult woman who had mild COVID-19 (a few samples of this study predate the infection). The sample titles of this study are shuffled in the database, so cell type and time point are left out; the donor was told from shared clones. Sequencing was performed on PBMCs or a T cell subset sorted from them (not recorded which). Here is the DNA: TGTGCCAGCAGCCTACAGACCAGCTCCTACAATGAGCAGTTCTTC. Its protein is CASSLQTSSYNEQFF.